Below, 6 T cell receptor beta chains from the same sample are listed, as sequenced in a study of T cells in localized non-small cell lung cancer. TCRdb keeps only in-frame clones here, not all; method: immunoSEQ multiplex PCR. The table has roughly 35,000 clones, roughly 85% seen once; the top ten hold about 7.2%. Sequencing was performed on peripheral blood, taken before any cancer treatment. These receptors originate from a woman between 40 and 69 years old with stage I lung adenocarcinoma.

V is TRBV11-2 and J is TRBJ2-1; D tentatively reads TRBD1 or TRBD2 (6 bases each). This CDR3 is 12 amino acids long. The germline V gene has CDR1 SGHAT and CDR2 FQNNGV. V shed 4 bases and J shed 12 bases, with 13 bases lying between them. CDR3 bases: TGTGCCAGCAGCTCCAACAGGGAGGTGCAGTTCTTC. Its protein is CASSSNREVQFF.

The genes are TRBV11-3 and TRBJ2-5; D may be TRBD1 (6 bases). V was shortened by 5 bases and J by 1 base, with 8 bases between the two germline ends. This CDR3 has 13 amino acids. Germline V gene sequence: CDR1 SGHNT, CDR2 YENEEA. This CDR3 reads CASSQTGQETQYF. The CDR3 DNA is TGTGCCAGCAGCCAGACAGGCCAAGAGACCCAGTACTTC. The entire variable domain, with the rest obtained from reference TRBV11-3 and TRBJ2-5, is as follows: EAGVVQSPRYKIIEKKQPVAFWCNPISGHNTLYWYLQNLGQGPELLIRYENEEAVDDSQLPKDRFSAERLKGVDSTLKIQPAELGDSAVYLCASSQTGQETQYFGPGTRLLVL.

This chain links TRBV5-1 with TRBJ2-2; TRBD1 matches at 7 bases. CDR1 is SGHRS, CDR2 YFSETQ, per germline. V gave up 5 bases and J gave up 4 bases; unmatched junction bases: 11. The CDR3 is 16 residues long. DNA for the CDR3: TGCGCCAGCAGGGCCCTGACAGGGTCGTCCACCGGGGAGCTGTTTTTT. It translates to CASRALTGSSTGELFF.

The rearrangement uses TRBV11-3 and TRBJ1-4; weak D call: TRBD1 (6 bases). Germline CDR1 is SGHNT and CDR2 is YENEEA. Trimming left V 5 bases short and J 5 bases short, with 15 bases between. The CDR3 length is 15 residues. The CDR3 spells CASSRGQNVNEKLFF. In nucleotides, the CDR3 is TGTGCCAGCAGCCGAGGACAGAACGTAAATGAAAAACTGTTTTTT. Using reference TRBV11-3 and TRBJ1-4 for the parts outside the CDR3, the full variable domain is EAGVVQSPRYKIIEKKQPVAFWCNPISGHNTLYWYLQNLGQGPELLIRYENEEAVDDSQLPKDRFSAERLKGVDSTLKIQPAELGDSAVYLCASSRGQNVNEKLFFGSGTQLSVL.

This chain connects TRBV23-1 to TRBJ1-1, with D possibly matching TRBD1 (5 bases). TRBV23-1 is recorded as an ORF, its role being uncertain. Trimming took off 3 bases at V and 3 bases at J, with 14 bases between the two ends. This CDR3 comprises 15 residues. CDR3 nucleotides: TGCGCCAGCAGTCATCGGACTTGGGGGGACACTGAAGCTTTCTTT. Amino acid sequence: CASSHRTWGDTEAFF.

This clone was picked up a small number of times. The rearrangement joins TRBV5-1 to TRBJ1-4, with 8 bases fitting TRBD1. The CDR3 spans 14 residues. Germline CDR1 SGHRS, CDR2 YFSETQ. The trim removed 4 bases at V and 2 bases at J, leaving 1 base unmatched. This chain's CDR3 is CASSQGATNEKLFF. The DNA for the CDR3 is TGCGCCAGCAGCCAGGGGGCGACTAATGAAAAACTGTTTTTT. Full variable domain (rest looked up from reference TRBV5-1 and TRBJ1-4): KAGVTQTPRYLIKTRGQQVTLSCSPISGHRSVSWYQQTPGQGLQFLFEYFSETQRNKGNFPGRFSGRQFSNSRSEMNVSTLELGDSALYLCASSQGATNEKLFFGSGTQLSVL.